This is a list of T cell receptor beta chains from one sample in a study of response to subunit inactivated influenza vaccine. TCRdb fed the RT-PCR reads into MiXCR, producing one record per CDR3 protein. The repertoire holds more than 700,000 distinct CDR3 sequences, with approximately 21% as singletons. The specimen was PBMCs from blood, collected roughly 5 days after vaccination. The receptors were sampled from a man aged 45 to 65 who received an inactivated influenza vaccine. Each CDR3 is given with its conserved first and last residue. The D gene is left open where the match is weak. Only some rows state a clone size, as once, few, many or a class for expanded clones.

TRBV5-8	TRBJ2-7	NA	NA	TGTGCCAGCAGCTTCCCCGGGGTAGGACTACTCCCGGACGAGCAGTACTTC	CASSFPGVGLLPDEQYF
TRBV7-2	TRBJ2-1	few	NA	TGTGCCAGCAGCTATGGGGGCTCCTACAATGAGCAGTTCTTC	CASSYGGSYNEQFF
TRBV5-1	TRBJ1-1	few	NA	TGCGCCAGCAGCTTTGAGGGTAAGAACACTGAAGCTTTCTTT	CASSFEGKNTEAFF
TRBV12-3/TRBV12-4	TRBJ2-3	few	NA	TGTGCCAGCAGTTACAGGGTGGCCACAGATACGCAGTATTTT	CASSYRVATDTQYF
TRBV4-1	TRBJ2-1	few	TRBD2	TGCGCCAGCAGCCAGGCCGGGACTAGCGGGGTGGATGAGCAGTTCTTC	CASSQAGTSGVDEQFF
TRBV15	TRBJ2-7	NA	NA	TGTGCCACCAGCAGAGAGTGGTCCTACGAGCAGTACTTC	CATSREWSYEQYF
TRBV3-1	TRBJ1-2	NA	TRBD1	TGTGCCAGCAGCGAGACAGGGCGGGATGGCTACACCTTC	CASSETGRDGYTF
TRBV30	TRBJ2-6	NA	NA	TGTGCCCGTAGAGGCTCTGGGGCCAACGTCCTGACTTTC	CARRGSGANVLTF
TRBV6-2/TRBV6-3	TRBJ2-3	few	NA	TGTGCCAGCAGTTCGAGCCTTGATACAGATACGCAGTATTTT	CASSSSLDTDTQYF
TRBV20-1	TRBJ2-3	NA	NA	TGCAGTGCTACCCGGCGGGATGGCGCGTCGGGCACAGATACGCAGTATTTT	CSATRRDGASGTDTQYF
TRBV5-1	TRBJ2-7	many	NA	TGCGCCAGCAGCCGCGCCTACCAAGCCTACGAGCAGTACTTC	CASSRAYQAYEQYF
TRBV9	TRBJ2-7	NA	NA	TGTGCCAGCGCCTCTGGCCAGGGGTTTGCCGAGCAGTACTTC	CASASGQGFAEQYF